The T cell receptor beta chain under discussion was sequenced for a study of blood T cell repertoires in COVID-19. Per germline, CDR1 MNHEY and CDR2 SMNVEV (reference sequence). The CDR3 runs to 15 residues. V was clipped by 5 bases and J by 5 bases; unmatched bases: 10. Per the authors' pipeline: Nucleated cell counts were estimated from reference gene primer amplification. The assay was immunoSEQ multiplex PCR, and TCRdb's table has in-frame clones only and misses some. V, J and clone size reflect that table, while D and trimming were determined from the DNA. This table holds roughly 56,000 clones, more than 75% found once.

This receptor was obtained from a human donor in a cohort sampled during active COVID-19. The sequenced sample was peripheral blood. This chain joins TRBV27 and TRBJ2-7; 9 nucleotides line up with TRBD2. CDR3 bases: TGTGCCAGCAGTACCTATAGCGGGAGAAGTCACGAGCAGTACTTC. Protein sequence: CASSTYSGRSHEQYF.